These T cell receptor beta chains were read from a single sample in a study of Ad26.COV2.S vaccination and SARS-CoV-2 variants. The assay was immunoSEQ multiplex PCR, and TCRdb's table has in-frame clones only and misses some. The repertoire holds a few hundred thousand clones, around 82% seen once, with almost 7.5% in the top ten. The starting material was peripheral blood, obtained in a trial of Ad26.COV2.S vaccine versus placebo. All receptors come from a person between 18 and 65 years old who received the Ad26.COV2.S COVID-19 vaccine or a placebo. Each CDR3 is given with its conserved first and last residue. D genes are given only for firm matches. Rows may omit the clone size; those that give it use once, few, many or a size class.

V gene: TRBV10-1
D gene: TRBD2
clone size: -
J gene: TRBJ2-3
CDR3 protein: CASSYGTSGTDTQYF
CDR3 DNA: TGCGCCAGCAGTTACGGGACTAGCGGCACAGATACGCAGTATTTT

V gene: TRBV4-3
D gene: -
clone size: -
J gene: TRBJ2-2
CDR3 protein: CASSQDVDNRNGELFF
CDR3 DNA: TGCGCCAGCAGCCAAGACGTGGATAATAGGAACGGGGAGCTGTTTTTT

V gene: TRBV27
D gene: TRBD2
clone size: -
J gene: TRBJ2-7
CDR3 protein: CASSLGSGGYEQYF
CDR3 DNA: TGTGCCAGCAGTTTAGGTAGCGGGGGGTACGAGCAGTACTTC

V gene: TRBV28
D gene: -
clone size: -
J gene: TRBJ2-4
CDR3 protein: CASSWVGGPLVKNIQYF
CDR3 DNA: TGTGCCAGCTCCTGGGTGGGAGGCCCCCTAGTCAAAAACATTCAGTACTTC

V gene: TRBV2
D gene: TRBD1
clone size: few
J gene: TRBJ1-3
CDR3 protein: CASTGQGGNTIYF
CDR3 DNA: TGTGCCAGCACAGGACAGGGTGGAAACACCATATATTTT

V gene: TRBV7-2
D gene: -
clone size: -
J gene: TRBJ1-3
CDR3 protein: CASKTRSGNTIYF
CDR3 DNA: TGTGCCAGCAAGACTCGCTCTGGAAACACCATATATTTT

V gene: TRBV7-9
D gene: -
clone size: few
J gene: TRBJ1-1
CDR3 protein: CASSLRGENTEAFF
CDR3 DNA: TGTGCCAGCAGTCTTAGAGGGGAGAACACTGAAGCTTTCTTT

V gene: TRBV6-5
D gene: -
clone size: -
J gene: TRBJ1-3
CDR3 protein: CAIKQGGSGNTIYF
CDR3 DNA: TGTGCCATCAAACAGGGAGGATCTGGAAACACCATATATTTT

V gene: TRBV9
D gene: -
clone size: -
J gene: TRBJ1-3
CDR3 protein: CASSVEGRGGNTIYF
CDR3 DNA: TGTGCCAGCAGCGTAGAAGGGAGAGGGGGAAACACCATATATTTT

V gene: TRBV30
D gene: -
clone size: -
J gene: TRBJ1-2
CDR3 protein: CAWSVHRGSSYGYTF
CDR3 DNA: TGTGCCTGGAGTGTACATCGGGGTAGTAGCTATGGCTACACCTTC

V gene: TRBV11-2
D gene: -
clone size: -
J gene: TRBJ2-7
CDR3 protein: CASSPVYEQYF
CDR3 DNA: TGTGCCAGCAGCCCCGTCTACGAGCAGTACTTC